A selection of T cell receptor beta chains follows, all from one sample in a study of T-cell memory formation after mild COVID-19. TCRdb processed the 5' RACE reads anew with MiXCR; each CDR3 protein has one entry. This table has about 400,000 distinct CDR3 sequences, about a quarter appearing once. Material for sequencing was PBMCs or a T cell subset sorted from them (not recorded which). These receptors were obtained from an adult woman who had mild COVID-19 (a few samples of this study predate the infection). Cell type and time point are not known. Each CDR3 is given with its conserved first and last residue. Each record gives: J gene, V gene, D gene, clone size, CDR3 protein, CDR3 DNA. The D gene is left open where the match is weak. Expanded clones are given a class, and other clones once, few, many or no size at all.

>TRBJ1-3|TRBV4-1|NA|NA
CASRSTYRNYSGNTIYF
TGCGCCAGCAGGTCCACATACAGGAATTACTCTGGAAACACCATATATTTT
>TRBJ2-1|TRBV7-9|TRBD2|few
CASSLTAGVWSNEQFF
TGTGCCAGCAGCCTAACCGCGGGGGTCTGGTCCAATGAGCAGTTCTTC
>TRBJ2-1|TRBV7-6|NA|NA
CASSSRGNEQFF
TGTGCCAGCAGCTCCAGAGGCAATGAGCAGTTCTTC
>TRBJ1-1|TRBV12-3/TRBV12-4|NA|NA
CASSFPGLEAFF
TGTGCCAGCAGTTTCCCGGGGCTTGAAGCTTTCTTT
>TRBJ1-2|TRBV29-1|NA|NA
CSVEIMSRDNYGYTF
TGCAGCGTTGAAATAATGAGCAGGGACAACTATGGCTACACCTTC
>TRBJ2-1|TRBV12-3/TRBV12-4|TRBD1|few
CASSGRDRVNNEQFF
TGTGCCAGCAGTGGCCGGGACAGGGTCAACAATGAGCAGTTCTTC
>TRBJ2-7|TRBV3-1|NA|NA
CASSQDFRSYEQYF
TGTGCCAGCAGCCAAGATTTCAGGTCCTACGAGCAGTACTTC
>TRBJ2-1|TRBV7-3|NA|NA
CASGPLGESGNEQFF
TGTGCCAGCGGGCCTTTGGGGGAGTCTGGCAATGAGCAGTTCTTC
>TRBJ2-2|TRBV24-1|TRBD2|NA
CATQKSGIYTGELFF
TGTGCCACCCAAAAGAGCGGGATTTACACCGGGGAGCTGTTTTTT
>TRBJ1-1|TRBV3-1|NA|few
CASSQIQGRTEAFF
TGTGCCAGCAGCCAAATACAGGGTCGGACTGAAGCTTTCTTT
>TRBJ1-1|TRBV29-1|NA|NA
CSAPDSYTEAFF
TGCAGCGCCCCGGACTCTTACACTGAAGCTTTCTTT
>TRBJ2-5|TRBV15|NA|few
CATSREGEPETQYF
TGTGCCACCAGCAGAGAAGGGGAGCCAGAGACCCAGTACTTC
>TRBJ2-1|TRBV20-1|TRBD1|NA
CSARGDSGYNEQFF
TGCAGTGCTAGAGGGGACAGCGGTTACAATGAGCAGTTCTTC
>TRBJ1-2|TRBV19|TRBD1|NA
CASSKNGQAQGGYTF
TGTGCCAGTAGCAAGAATGGACAGGCCCAAGGGGGCTACACCTTC
>TRBJ1-1|TRBV20-1|TRBD1|once
CSASDREGFMNTEAFF
TGCAGTGCTAGCGACAGGGAGGGTTTTATGAACACTGAAGCTTTCTTT
>TRBJ2-7|TRBV7-2|NA|many
CASSLGSLPPLAQQYF
TGTGCCAGCAGCTTAGGGTCCCTACCCCCATTGGCCCAGCAGTACTTC
>TRBJ1-2|TRBV29-1|TRBD1|many
CSVEGTGRTDYGYTF
TGCAGCGTTGAGGGGACAGGGCGAACTGATTATGGCTACACCTTC
>TRBJ1-1|TRBV7-9|NA|once
CASSRAPEAFF
TGTGCCAGCAGCCGTGCACCTGAAGCTTTCTTT
>TRBJ2-7|TRBV6-1|TRBD1|few
CASSDRGSIWSGQYF
TGTGCCAGCTCGGACAGGGGATCAATCTGGTCGGGGCAGTACTTC
>TRBJ1-2|TRBV2|NA|few
CASRDRTSNYGYTF
TGTGCCAGCAGAGACCGGACATCCAACTATGGCTACACCTTC
>TRBJ2-5|TRBV25-1|NA|NA
CASSEYVGQETQYF
TGTGCCAGCAGTGAATATGTAGGCCAAGAGACCCAGTACTTC
>TRBJ2-1|TRBV29-1|NA|few
CSWRGQGYNEQFF
TGCAGCTGGCGGGGGCAGGGGTACAATGAGCAGTTCTTC
>TRBJ2-1|TRBV7-9|NA|NA
CASSLAPRVFPYNEQFF
TGTGCCAGCAGCTTAGCGCCCAGGGTATTCCCCTACAATGAGCAGTTCTTC
>TRBJ2-7|TRBV6-4|NA|NA
CASSDSRQETGSNYEQYF
TGTGCCAGCAGTGACTCGAGGCAGGAAACAGGGTCGAACTACGAGCAGTACTTC
>TRBJ1-2|TRBV10-3|NA|NA
CAISEMNGNYGYTF
TGTGCCATCAGTGAGATGAACGGGAACTATGGCTACACCTTC
>TRBJ2-2|TRBV12-3/TRBV12-4|NA|few
CASSLAGVPPWTGELFF
TGTGCCAGCAGTTTAGCGGGAGTCCCCCCCTGGACCGGGGAGCTGTTTTTT
>TRBJ2-3|TRBV7-3|TRBD2|NA
CASSLLPSGASSTDTQYF
TGTGCCAGCAGCTTGTTACCTAGCGGGGCCTCTAGCACAGATACGCAGTATTTT
>TRBJ2-6|TRBV2|TRBD2|NA
CASRLAISGANVLTF
TGTGCCAGCAGACTAGCGATATCTGGGGCCAACGTCCTGACTTTC